These 24 T cell receptor beta chains were all obtained from the same sample, sequenced in a study of blood T cell repertoires in COVID-19. TCRdb keeps only in-frame clones here, not all; method: immunoSEQ multiplex PCR. This sample has more than 200,000 clones, with about 88% found just once. Sequencing was carried out using peripheral blood. The receptors were gathered from a woman aged 55 to 70 with COVID-19, enrolled during active disease.

The gene calls are TRBV7-6 and TRBJ1-2, with D uncertain. The CDR3 is 15 residues long. CDR1 is SGHVS, CDR2 FNYEAQ, per germline. V lost 0 bases and J lost 8, with 16 bases in between. The CDR3 region has the DNA TGTGCCAGCAGCTTAGCGGGAGGCTTCCCCGAAGGCTACACCTTC. As protein: CASSLAGGFPEGYTF.

The chain couples TRBV5-1 to TRBJ1-2, with 7 positions matching TRBD1. This CDR3 spans 15 amino acids. Germline loops: CDR1 SGHRS, CDR2 YFSETQ. J gave up 4 bases and V 0 bases, and 6 bases lay outside the gene matches. The DNA for the CDR3 is TGCGCCAGCAGCTTGGGACAGGGACGTTTCTATGGCTACACCTTC. This sequence encodes CASSLGQGRFYGYTF.

V gene TRBV7-2 combines with J gene TRBJ2-3; the match to TRBD2 covers 11 bases. The CDR3 is 17 residues long. Germline loops: CDR1 SGHTA, CDR2 FQGNSA. With V trimmed by 5 bases and J by 2 bases, 9 bases remained unmatched. The CDR3 loop reads CASSTTSGSPSTDTQYF. CDR3 DNA: TGTGCCAGCAGCACCACTAGCGGGAGCCCATCCACAGATACGCAGTATTTT.

The chain uses TRBV10-3 and TRBJ2-6; 7 bases fit TRBD2. Germline V gives CDR1 ENHRY, CDR2 SYGVKD. The CDR3 is made up of 15 amino acids. V dropped 5 bases and J dropped 2; count of bases not matched to a gene: 3. The CDR3 reads CAISSRGAGANVLTF. In DNA, the CDR3 is TGTGCCATCAGTAGTCGGGGGGCTGGGGCCAACGTCCTGACTTTC.

This clone was seen more than once but under ten times. This chain connects TRBV27 to TRBJ1-1, with no clear D. With 5 bases removed from V and 6 bases from J, the gap between germline ends came to 16 bases. CDR3 length: 14 residues. The germline CDR1 and CDR2 sequences are MNHEY and SMNVEV (reference sequence). The CDR3 loop is CASSRVLASSEAFF. The CDR3 DNA sequence: TGTGCCAGCAGTCGGGTCCTGGCCAGCTCTGAAGCTTTCTTT.

This chain connects TRBV5-1 to TRBJ1-2; unclear D gene. Trimming stripped 4 bases from V and 4 bases from J, with 17 bases between. Germline lookup yields CDR1 SGHRS and CDR2 YFSETQ. The CDR3 consists of 15 residues. This CDR3 is CASSPGGRLGYGYTF. The CDR3 region has the DNA TGCGCCAGCAGCCCTGGTGGGAGGTTGGGCTATGGCTACACCTTC.

The rearrangement joins TRBV30 to TRBJ1-4; 7 bases agree with TRBD1. The CDR3 extends over 14 amino acids. Germline CDR1 GTSNPN, CDR2 SVGIG (reference sequence). The V and J ends lost 2 bases and 3 bases, in that order; junction bases with no gene match: 3. DNA of the CDR3: TGTGCCTGGAGTAGAGGGGGCCCTAATGAAAAACTGTTTTTT. Its translation: CAWSRGGPNEKLFF. The full variable domain, in which reference TRBV30 and TRBJ1-4 provide the parts outside the CDR3, is SQTIHQWPATLVQPVGSPLSLECTVEGTSNPNLYWYRQAAGRGLQLLFYSVGIGQISSEVPQNLSASRPQDRQFILSSKKLLLSDSGFYLCAWSRGGPNEKLFFGSGTQLSVL.

The V gene is TRBV5-1, the J gene TRBJ2-5; D may be TRBD1 (6 bases). Trimming took off 4 bases at V and 1 base at J, with 11 bases between the two ends. Germline V lookup: CDR1 SGHRS, CDR2 YFSETQ. The CDR3 length is 14 residues. The CDR3 here is CASSGDRSQETQYF. CDR3 bases: TGCGCCAGCAGCGGTGACAGGTCCCAAGAGACCCAGTACTTC.

Points on this clone: One end of the junction is discordant with germline, which a read error may explain. In nucleotides, the CDR3 is TGCGTCAGCCAGGAAGTCAACTATGGCTACACCTTC. It encodes CVSQEVNYGYTF. V is TRBV10-1 and J is TRBJ1-2; D is unresolved. Germline V CDR1 and CDR2: WNHNN, SYGVQD (reference sequence). This CDR3 region has 12 residues.

The chain has TRBV27 and TRBJ1-5; D is unclear. V shed 2 bases and J shed 7 bases, with 18 bases lying between them. This CDR3 comprises 16 residues. The germline gives CDR1 MNHEY, CDR2 SMNVEV (reference sequence). CDR3: CASSLAPSGAKQPQHF. The CDR3 DNA is TGTGCCAGCAGTTTAGCCCCCAGTGGTGCCAAACAGCCCCAGCATTTT.

The chain recombines TRBV18 with TRBJ2-1, with D hard to call. The CDR3 has 16 amino acids. Per the germline V gene, CDR1 is KGHSH and CDR2 is LQKENI. Trimming cost V 8 bases and J 0 bases, with 17 bases left between them. DNA of the CDR3: TGTGCCAGCGCACTGTTAGCAGACCCCTCCTACAATGAGCAGTTCTTC. Amino acids: CASALLADPSYNEQFF.

The V gene is TRBV15, the J gene TRBJ1-2; D may be TRBD1 (5 bases). The length of the CDR3 is 16 residues. V lost 0 bases and J 10 bases, leaving 21 bases between the germline ends. In germline, CDR1 is LNHNV, CDR2 YYDKDF (reference sequence). The CDR3: CATSRDRPRGTSDYTF. The CDR3 nucleotides read TGTGCCACCAGCAGAGATCGCCCAAGGGGAACTAGCGACTACACCTTC.

The chain employs TRBV9 and TRBJ2-7; tentatively, D is TRBD2 (5 bases). Germline V lookup: CDR1 SGDLS, CDR2 YYNGEE. With 2 bases removed from V and 0 bases from J, the gap between germline ends came to 9 bases. The CDR3 loop spans 14 amino acids. The CDR3 region has the DNA TGTGCCAGCAGCGTCGAGGGCAGCTCCTACGAGCAGTACTTC. Translation: CASSVEGSSYEQYF.

The V gene is TRBV14, the J gene TRBJ1-4; D is ambiguous. Germline V lookup: CDR1 SGHDN, CDR2 FVKESK. Trimming took off 4 bases at V and 8 bases at J, with 8 bases between the two ends. The CDR3 is made up of 12 amino acids. The CDR3 nucleotides read TGTGCCAGCAGCCTCTCTCGGGAAAAACTGTTTTTT. Protein: CASSLSREKLFF.

The gene calls are TRBV15 and TRBJ1-1; D gene ambiguous. Germline V gene lookup returns CDR1 LNHNV and CDR2 YYDKDF (reference sequence). This CDR3 has 16 residues. V was clipped by 3 bases and J by 2 bases, with 16 bases between them. In DNA form, the CDR3 reads TGTGCCACCAGCAGCGAGTTGGGCCCTTCAAACACTGAAGCTTTCTTT. This sequence encodes CATSSELGPSNTEAFF.

J is TRBJ2-5 and V is TRBV5-4; D remains unclear. This CDR3 has 15 amino acids. Trimming stripped 4 bases from V and 4 bases from J, with 17 bases between. Germline CDR1 SGHNT, CDR2 YYREEE (reference sequence). The CDR3 nucleotides read TGTGCCAGCAGCATAGACTCCTGGTTGGTAGAGACCCAGTACTTC. Translation: CASSIDSWLVETQYF.

This chain uses TRBV12-3 or TRBV12-4 with TRBJ2-1; 10 bases map to TRBD1. Trimming took 5 bases from V and 13 from J; bases not matched to a gene: 5. This CDR3 has 12 residues. CDR3 region: CASSRTGGLQFF. For the CDR3, the DNA is TGTGCCAGCAGTAGGACAGGGGGGCTACAGTTCTTC.

This clone has a handful of counts. The CDR3 nucleotides are TGTGCCAGCACCCGCTTGGGGGGACTCAACACAGATACGCAGTATTTT. Amino acids: CASTRLGGLNTDTQYF. The chain is built from TRBV2 and TRBJ2-3; D may be TRBD2 (6 bases). This CDR3 is 16 amino acids long. Germline CDR1 SNHLY, CDR2 FYNNEI. V lost 7 bases to trimming and J lost 2 bases, with 19 bases between them.

Here the CDR3 reads CATSRERTGAYTF. DNA for the CDR3: TGTGCCACCAGCAGAGAAAGGACAGGGGCCTACACCTTC. The chain has TRBV15 and TRBJ1-2; the match to TRBD1 covers 9 bases. Unmatched junction bases numbered 3, after V lost 0 bases and J lost 10 bases. Germline lookup yields CDR1 LNHNV and CDR2 YYDKDF (reference sequence). This CDR3 is built from 13 residues.

This clone was counted a few times. The chain joins TRBV27 to TRBJ2-7, with D maybe TRBD1 (6 bases). V lost 8 bases to trimming and J lost 2 bases, with 13 bases between them. This CDR3 has 13 residues. The germline gives CDR1 MNHEY, CDR2 SMNVEV (reference sequence). The CDR3 is CASRKDRAYEQYF. The DNA of the CDR3 is TGTGCCAGCCGAAAGGACAGAGCCTACGAGCAGTACTTC.

V and J are TRBV7-9 and TRBJ2-2; 7 bases agree with TRBD1. The CDR3 covers 18 residues. Looked up from germline, CDR1 is SEHNR and CDR2 is FQNEAQ (reference sequence). The V and J ends lost 2 bases and 7 bases, in that order; junction bases with no gene match: 16. CDR3 DNA: TGTGCCAGCAGCTTAAGGTCGGCCGGGACAGCTAGAAGCGGGGAGCTGTTTTTT. Its protein is CASSLRSAGTARSGELFF.

The rearrangement uses TRBV3-1 (or the pseudogene TRBV3-2) and TRBJ2-1, with 10 bases that match TRBD2. Germline assignment: CDR1 LGHDT and CDR2 YNNKEL (reference sequence). Losses at the gene ends were 2 bases for V and 5 bases for J; bases not matched to a gene: 3. CDR3 length: 15 residues. The CDR3 DNA is TGTGCCAGCAGCCAACTCCTAGCGGGAGACAATGAGCAGTTCTTC. Its translation is CASSQLLAGDNEQFF.

The gene calls are TRBV5-8 and TRBJ2-5; no definite D call. The CDR3 sequence is 12 residues long. V lost 6 bases to trimming and J lost 5 bases, with 11 bases between them. Germline lookup yields CDR1 SGHTS and CDR2 YDEGEE. The CDR3 loop is CASILRIETQYF. CDR3 in DNA: TGTGCCAGCATCCTCAGGATTGAGACCCAGTACTTC.

The genes are TRBV4-1 and TRBJ1-6; D is unclear. This CDR3 is built from 18 residues. Trimming left V 0 bases short and J 0 bases short, with 12 bases between. The germline gives CDR1 MGHRA, CDR2 YSYEKL. The chain's CDR3 is CASSQEMAPSSYNSPLHF. Here the CDR3 DNA reads TGCGCCAGCAGCCAAGAGATGGCTCCCAGCTCCTATAATTCACCCCTCCACTTT.